These 23 T cell receptor beta chains came from one sample sequenced in a study of blood T cells in healthy people across ages. It was with a sample-barcoded 5' primer and a J-beta primer mix that a second PCR of roughly 7 to 12 cycles was run. TCRdb called the 5' RACE reads again in MiXCR, with one record for every CDR3 protein. The sample has some 1.8 million distinct CDR3 sequences; about 39% are singletons. Source material: blood. The receptors here all came from a human donor in good health.

This clonotype was recorded a few times. This sequence joins TRBV11-2 and TRBJ2-5; D possibly matches TRBD1 or TRBD2 (5 bases each). This CDR3 is 15 amino acids long. The germline gives CDR1 SGHAT, CDR2 FQNNGV. Trimming removed 4 bases at V and 3 bases at J, with 15 bases between. CDR3 amino acids: CASSSWDDSEETQYF. Written as DNA, the CDR3 is TGTGCCAGCAGCTCATGGGACGACTCGGAAGAGACCCAGTACTTC.

On this clonotype: An end of the junction differs from the germline gene, which may be a read error. This chain joins TRBV7-2 and TRBJ1-4; D is unclear. Germline V gives CDR1 SGHTA, CDR2 FQGNSA. The CDR3 extends over 14 amino acids. CDR3 loop: CAGSSQATNEKLFF. The CDR3 region has the DNA TGTGCCGGCAGCTCGCAGGCAACTAATGAAAAACTGTTTTTT.

The chain joins TRBV6-1 to TRBJ1-4, with a possible D match to TRBD1 (6 bases). Trimming left V 5 bases short and J 2 bases short, with 15 bases between. The CDR3 length is 16 residues. The germline CDR1 and CDR2 sequences are MNHNS and SASEGT. CDR3 bases: TGTGCCAGCAGTTGGGACATTCAGGCGACTAATGAAAAACTGTTTTTT. It specifies CASSWDIQATNEKLFF.

The chain links TRBV20-1 to TRBJ1-5; a weak D match, TRBD1 (5 bases). V lost 0 bases, J lost 3 bases, and 9 bases lay in between. This CDR3 region has 14 residues. CDR1 is DFQATT, CDR2 SNEGSKA, per germline (reference sequence). CDR3 DNA: TGCAGTGCTAGAGACTTCAGGGACAATCAGCCCCAGCATTTT. This codes for CSARDFRDNQPQHF.

The chain employs TRBV29-1 and TRBJ1-2; D might be TRBD1 (5 bases). Germline V lookup: CDR1 SQVTM, CDR2 ANQGSEA. Trimming pared 1 base from V and 3 bases from J, leaving 9 bases between. The CDR3 contains 13 residues. The CDR3 reads CSVEGGKHYGYTF. In nucleotides, the CDR3 is TGCAGCGTTGAAGGGGGGAAACACTATGGCTACACCTTC.

The rearrangement joins TRBV4-2 to TRBJ2-1; 11 positions agree with TRBD2. Trimming removed 0 bases from V and 12 bases from J; junction bases left unmatched: 16. The CDR3 has 18 amino acids. The germline V gene encodes CDR1 LGHNA and CDR2 YNFKEQ. The CDR3 region has the DNA TGTGCCAGCAGCCAAGACGTGGCTAGCGGGGGGCTCGGCAGGGGGCAGTTCTTC. Translation gives CASSQDVASGGLGRGQFF.

This chain's CDR3 is CASSFIADEQYF. The CDR3 nucleotides read TGTGCCAGCAGCTTTATAGCGGACGAGCAGTACTTC. The V gene is TRBV11-1, the J gene TRBJ2-7, with D possibly TRBD2 on 6 matching bases. This CDR3 region has 12 residues. Looked up from germline, CDR1 is SGHAT and CDR2 is FQDESV (reference sequence). Trimming cost V 3 bases and J 5 bases, with 8 bases left between them.

V and J are TRBV20-1 and TRBJ2-3; perhaps TRBD1 as D (7 bases). Germline assignment: CDR1 DFQATT and CDR2 SNEGSKA (reference sequence). With 6 bases removed from V and 4 bases from J, the gap between germline ends came to 41 bases. This CDR3 has 22 amino acids. The CDR3 loop is CSARHTLSPGPQPQGGSDTQYF. The CDR3 coding sequence is TGCAGTGCCCGACACACATTGTCACCCGGCCCGCAACCCCAGGGGGGTTCAGATACGCAGTATTTT.

This clonotype was counted between two and nine times. This chain links TRBV24-1 with TRBJ2-5, with TRBD1 matching 8 bases. CDR3 length equals 14 residues. Germline CDR1 and CDR2: KGHDR and SFDVKD. The ends lost 9 bases at V and 5 bases at J; junction bases unmatched: 10. CDR3 in amino acids: CATSLTGEQETQYF. The CDR3 nucleotides are TGTGCCACCTCCTTGACAGGGGAACAGGAGACCCAGTACTTC.

V gene TRBV28 combines with J gene TRBJ1-2; D is uncertain. Germline assignment: CDR1 MDHEN and CDR2 SYDVKM. Between the trimmed V and J ends, which lost 5 bases and 8 bases, there was a span of 18 bases. The CDR3 has 14 residues. CDR3 sequence (DNA): TGTGCCAGCAGTAGGGTGGGTGCGCATAGAGGCTACACCTTC. Protein sequence: CASSRVGAHRGYTF.

The chain couples TRBV7-6 to TRBJ2-7, with 11 nucleotides matching TRBD1. Germline values: CDR1 SGHVS, CDR2 FNYEAQ. V lost 5 bases and J lost 6; bases outside the gene matches: 12. This CDR3 is 16 amino acids long. The CDR3 nucleotides are TGTGCCAGCAGCCCCGGGACAGGGGGGGGATATAGCGAGCAGTACTTC. This gives the protein CASSPGTGGGYSEQYF.

The rearrangement joins TRBV28 to TRBJ1-2, with a weak D call TRBD1 (6 bases). The CDR3 totals 13 residues. V was cut by 7 bases and J by 6 bases, with 15 bases left in between. From germline, CDR1 is MDHEN and CDR2 SYDVKM. As DNA, the CDR3 is TGTGCCAGCACCGATAACCAGGGGAATGGCTACACCTTC. Translation: CASTDNQGNGYTF.

This clonotype was found a few times. The rearrangement joins TRBV7-2 to TRBJ1-5; perhaps TRBD1 as D (5 bases). CDR1 is SGHTA, CDR2 FQGNSA, per germline. CDR3 length: 15 amino acids. V gave up 5 bases and J gave up 4 bases, with 15 bases separating them. CDR3 in amino acids: CASSPEGTLNQPQHF. The CDR3 DNA is TGTGCCAGCAGCCCCGAAGGGACTCTAAATCAGCCCCAGCATTTT.

This chain links TRBV9 with TRBJ1-1; tentatively, D is TRBD1 (6 bases). The CDR3 extends over 16 amino acids. Germline CDR1 and CDR2: SGDLS and YYNGEE. The germline V and J ends were trimmed by 6 bases and 0 bases, with 18 bases remaining between them. In nucleotides, the CDR3 is TGTGCCAGCAACCCGAGTCCCAACAGGGTGAACACTGAAGCTTTCTTT. Encoded protein: CASNPSPNRVNTEAFF.

This clonotype has only a few counts. The chain carries TRBV7-3 and TRBJ2-7, with no clear D. V lost 4 bases and J 2 bases, leaving 15 bases between the germline ends. Germline loops: CDR1 SGHTA, CDR2 FQGTGA. The CDR3 loop spans 15 amino acids. DNA for the CDR3: TGTGCCAGCAGCTCGCCTGAAACAGAGACCTACGAGCAGTACTTC. Translation gives CASSSPETETYEQYF.

This clonotype has a handful of counts. J is TRBJ2-5 and V is TRBV5-1; perhaps TRBD1 as D (5 bases). The CDR3 has 14 residues. The V end was cut by 0 bases, the J end by 3 bases, with 9 bases between. CDR1 and CDR2 from the germline V gene are SGHRS and YFSETQ. CDR3 region: CASSLVQGEETQYF. The CDR3 coding sequence is TGCGCCAGCAGCTTGGTTCAGGGCGAAGAGACCCAGTACTTC.

V is TRBV7-2 and J is TRBJ2-7, with 7 nucleotides matching TRBD1. J gave up 0 bases and V 4 bases, and 9 bases lay outside the gene matches. The CDR3 covers 16 residues. CDR1 and CDR2 from the germline V gene are SGHTA and FQGNSA. In nucleotides, the CDR3 is TGTGCCAGCAGCTCCCAACCGGGACAGTTCTCCTACGAGCAGTACTTC. This sequence encodes CASSSQPGQFSYEQYF.

This clonotype was found a few times. This chain connects TRBV6-2 or TRBV6-3 to TRBJ2-6; D is unclear. Deletions cut 6 bases from V and 0 bases from J, with 9 bases between. The CDR3 extends over 15 amino acids. Germline lookup yields CDR1 MNHEY and CDR2 SVGEGT. For the CDR3, the DNA is TGTGCCAGCAGCCCTACCCTCTCTGGGGCCAACGTCCTGACTTTC. Its translation is CASSPTLSGANVLTF.

About this clonotype: At one end the junction does not follow the germline gene, possibly because of a read error. CDR3 sequence reads: CTSSLIPGTQETQYF. CDR3 in DNA: TGTACCAGCAGTTTAATCCCCGGGACCCAAGAGACCCAGTACTTC. This rearrangement joins TRBV28 to TRBJ2-5, with D perhaps TRBD1 or TRBD2 (5 bases each). This CDR3 is 15 amino acids long. The germline CDR1 and CDR2 sequences are MDHEN and SYDVKM.

This clonotype was recorded a few times. The chain joins TRBV24-1 to TRBJ2-1, with D unclear. Germline V CDR1 and CDR2: KGHDR, SFDVKD. CDR3 length equals 15 residues. V was trimmed by 4 bases and J by 0 bases, leaving 9 bases between them. The CDR3 spells CATSDLSTSYNEQFF. In nucleotides, the CDR3 is TGTGCCACCAGTGACCTGAGTACCTCCTACAATGAGCAGTTCTTC.

This clonotype was observed a handful of times. CDR3 bases: TGTGCCACCAGCTTACCACCGGGACTAGCGCGCAACAATGAGCAGTTCTTC. It is translated as CATSLPPGLARNNEQFF. The chain carries TRBV15 and TRBJ2-1; TRBD2 matches 10 bases. This CDR3 region has 17 residues. Germline V gene data show CDR1 as LNHNV and CDR2 as YYDKDF (reference sequence). V lost 5 bases, J lost 5 bases, and 12 bases stayed unmatched.

The V and J genes are TRBV7-2 and TRBJ2-5; D is perhaps TRBD2 (6 bases). The V end lost 2 bases, the J end lost 11 bases, and 18 bases lay between the germline ends. The length of the CDR3 is 14 residues. CDR1 SGHTA and CDR2 FQGNSA come from the germline V gene. CDR3 region: CASSLPPGLGEQYF. Written as DNA, the CDR3 is TGTGCCAGCAGCTTACCCCCGGGACTGGGGGAGCAGTACTTC.

Turning to this clonotype: A much larger clone differs by one base, so this may be a read error. This CDR3 is CASRTGGSGVNVLTF. CDR3 DNA sequence: TGTGCCAGCAGGACAGGGGGCTCTGGGGTCAACGTCCTGACTTTC. This chain connects TRBV6-2 or TRBV6-3 to TRBJ2-6; 10 bases map to TRBD1. CDR1 and CDR2 (germline): MNHEY, SVGEGT. The CDR3 is 15 amino acids.